One sample yielded the 26 T cell receptor beta chains listed below, sequenced in a study of blood T cell repertoires in COVID-19. Assay used: immunoSEQ multiplex PCR; TCRdb lists only in-frame clones, some missing. The top ten clones hold about 6.3% of a sample with 95,000 to 150,000 clones, around 83% of them seen once. Material: peripheral blood. Source of these receptors: a man older than 75 with active or convalescent COVID-19.

J is TRBJ1-3 and V is TRBV7-8, with D unresolved. This CDR3 is built from 17 residues. Trimming took 1 base from V and 0 from J, leaving 13 bases between them. CDR1 is SGHVS, CDR2 FQNEAQ, per germline. CDR3 coding DNA: TGTGCCAGCAGCTTAGTGGAGGACCACATCTCTGGAAACACCATATATTTT. Translated: CASSLVEDHISGNTIYF.

Worth noting for this clone: Other DNA sequences of this sample code for an identical CDR3. This chain connects TRBV6-5 to TRBJ2-7, with 14 bases aligning to TRBD2. CDR3 length equals 15 residues. Trimming cost V 5 bases and J 7 bases; bases outside gene matches: 7. Germline values: CDR1 MNHEY, CDR2 SVGAGI. Written as DNA, the CDR3 is TGTGCCAGCAGTCCGACTAGCGGGGGGGCGGGTGAGCAGTACTTC. Residues: CASSPTSGGAGEQYF.

J is TRBJ1-5 and V is TRBV27; TRBD1 matches 7 bases. This CDR3 is 14 amino acids long. The junction had 4 bases not matched to a gene; V was cut back by 3 bases and J by 5 bases. Germline CDR1 reads MNHEY; CDR2 reads SMNVEV (reference sequence). The CDR3 DNA is TGTGCCAGCAGTTTCGGAGGGGGCGATCAGCCCCAGCATTTT. It specifies CASSFGGGDQPQHF.

A word on this clone: The same CDR3 arises from other DNA sequences in this sample as well. The chain combines TRBV5-4 with TRBJ1-1; D is possibly TRBD1 (5 bases). Germline assignment: CDR1 SGHNT and CDR2 YYREEE (reference sequence). CDR3 length: 13 residues. V was pared by 5 bases and J by 1 base, with 9 bases between. The CDR3 sequence: CASSFDRNTEAFF. In DNA form, the CDR3 reads TGTGCCAGCAGTTTCGACAGGAACACTGAAGCTTTCTTT.

V usage is TRBV5-1 and J usage is TRBJ2-5; 10 bases agree with TRBD1. The CDR3 length is 14 residues. Germline-derived CDR1 and CDR2 are SGHRS and YFSETQ. Losses at the gene ends were 4 bases for V and 3 bases for J; bases not matched to a gene: 3. CDR3 bases: TGCGCCAGCAGCCCCGGGACAGGGGAAGAGACCCAGTACTTC. It is translated as CASSPGTGEETQYF. The complete variable domain, with remaining parts taken from reference TRBV5-1 and TRBJ2-5, reads KAGVTQTPRYLIKTRGQQVTLSCSPISGHRSVSWYQQTPGQGLQFLFEYFSETQRNKGNFPGRFSGRQFSNSRSEMNVSTLELGDSALYLCASSPGTGEETQYFGPGTRLLVL.

The gene calls are TRBV5-4 and TRBJ2-3; TRBD2 matches at 12 bases. V dropped 3 bases and J dropped 2; count of bases not matched to a gene: 4. From germline, CDR1 is SGHNT and CDR2 YYREEE (reference sequence). This CDR3 spans 16 amino acids. The CDR3 region has the DNA TGTGCCAGCAGCTCAGGACTAGCGGGGCCCACAGATACGCAGTATTTT. It translates to CASSSGLAGPTDTQYF.

The CDR3 spells CASSPLAGAAYEQYF. The DNA of the CDR3 is TGTGCCAGCTCACCCCTAGCGGGGGCCGCCTACGAGCAGTACTTC. V usage is TRBV18 and J usage is TRBJ2-7, with TRBD2 identical over 10 bases. Germline loops: CDR1 KGHSH, CDR2 LQKENI. Losses at the gene ends were 3 bases for V and 2 bases for J; bases not matched to a gene: 4. The CDR3 loop spans 15 amino acids.

The V and J genes are TRBV18 and TRBJ2-3, with D perhaps matching TRBD2 (5 bases). V lost 2 bases, J lost 2 bases, and 11 bases lay in between. The V gene's germline CDR1 is KGHSH and CDR2 LQKENI. The CDR3 is 15 residues long. The DNA of the CDR3 is TGTGCCAGCTCACCATCAGCCGGGAACACAGATACGCAGTATTTT. Encoded protein: CASSPSAGNTDTQYF.

The genes are TRBV6-5 and TRBJ1-3, with D hard to call. This CDR3 comprises 14 residues. CDR1 and CDR2 (germline): MNHEY, SVGAGI. The V end lost 6 bases, the J end lost 8 bases, and 17 bases lay between the germline ends. The chain's CDR3 is CASRTSGAGYTIYF. The DNA for the CDR3 is TGTGCCAGCAGAACCTCAGGTGCGGGGTACACCATATATTTT.

The rearrangement uses TRBV18 and TRBJ1-4, with 7 bases identical to TRBD1. The ends lost 6 bases at V and 2 bases at J; junction bases unmatched: 3. The germline V gene encodes CDR1 KGHSH and CDR2 LQKENI. The CDR3 length is 14 residues. The DNA of the CDR3 is TGTGCCAGCTCCCGGGGACAGACTAATGAAAAACTGTTTTTT. Its protein is CASSRGQTNEKLFF.

The chain joins TRBV7-8 to TRBJ1-5, with D tentatively TRBD1 (5 bases). Germline V gene lookup returns CDR1 SGHVS and CDR2 FQNEAQ. Trimming removed 6 bases from V and 2 bases from J, with 11 bases in between. The CDR3 loop spans 14 amino acids. The CDR3 loop is CASRDGQGNQPQHF. The CDR3, as DNA: TGTGCCAGCAGGGACGGACAAGGCAATCAGCCCCAGCATTTT. Supplemented by reference TRBV7-8 and TRBJ1-5, the full variable domain reads GAGVSQSPRYKVAKRGQDVALRCDPISGHVSLFWYQQALGQGPEFLTYFQNEAQLDKSGLPSDRFFAERPEGSVSTLKIQRTQQEDSAVYLCASRDGQGNQPQHFGDGTRLSIL.

The chain combines TRBV2 with TRBJ1-6; tentatively, D is TRBD1 (6 bases). The germline V gene encodes CDR1 SNHLY and CDR2 FYNNEI. This CDR3 has 14 amino acids. Trimming took off 6 bases at V and 8 bases at J, with 14 bases between the two ends. In DNA form, the CDR3 reads TGTGCCAGCAGCGACCAGGGGCTAGATTCACCCCTCCACTTT. Translated: CASSDQGLDSPLHF.

The chain carries TRBV19 and TRBJ1-6, with D hard to call. Per germline, CDR1 LNHDA and CDR2 SQIVND (reference sequence). Trimming stripped 6 bases from V and 7 bases from J, with 13 bases between. The CDR3 contains 14 residues. The CDR3 reads CASSQTGSNSPLHF. The CDR3 DNA sequence: TGTGCCAGTAGCCAGACTGGGTCAAATTCACCCCTCCACTTT.

CDR3 nucleotide sequence: TGTGCTAGTGGTTTGGTAATTCGGCAGCGCTCTGGAAACACCATATATTTT. Translating it yields CASGLVIRQRSGNTIYF. This rearrangement joins TRBV12-5 to TRBJ1-3, with no clear D. The CDR3 totals 17 residues. The germline V gene has CDR1 LGHNT and CDR2 FRNRAP. Trimming pared 0 bases from V and 0 bases from J, leaving 12 bases between.

J is TRBJ1-2 and V is TRBV10-3; 8 bases match TRBD1. The germline gives CDR1 ENHRY, CDR2 SYGVKD. The ends lost 6 bases at V and 4 bases at J; junction bases unmatched: 7. This CDR3 contains 14 residues. The CDR3 DNA reads TGTGCCATCAGCCCAGGGGGCTGGGGCTATGGCTACACCTTC. Its protein is CAISPGGWGYGYTF.

V is TRBV27 and J is TRBJ2-7; no clear D gene. This CDR3 region has 14 residues. The V gene's germline CDR1 is MNHEY and CDR2 SMNVEV (reference sequence). V dropped 6 bases and J dropped 0 bases, with 12 bases sitting between them. The CDR3 nucleotides read TGTGCCAGCAGCCGAGCAGGCGACTCCTACGAGCAGTACTTC. This encodes CASSRAGDSYEQYF.

This clone came up once. Other DNA sequences in the sample encode the same CDR3. The chain employs TRBV2 and TRBJ2-3, with TRBD1 identical over 7 bases. This CDR3 spans 14 amino acids. The V gene end was trimmed by 5 bases and the J gene end by 2 bases; junction bases not matched to a gene: 4. Germline values: CDR1 SNHLY, CDR2 FYNNEI. CDR3 amino acids: CASSPDRYTDTQYF. DNA for the CDR3: TGTGCCAGCAGTCCGGACAGGTACACAGATACGCAGTATTTT.

The chain couples TRBV30 to TRBJ1-6; 8 bases align to TRBD1. CDR3 size: 12 residues. The V segment lost 6 bases and the J segment 9 bases; nucleotides outside the gene matches: 4. Germline CDR1 is GTSNPN and CDR2 is SVGIG (reference sequence). The CDR3 sequence is CACRGPGSPLHF. The CDR3 DNA follows: TGTGCCTGCAGGGGGCCTGGTTCACCCCTCCACTTT.

The chain has TRBV2 and TRBJ2-7; 7 bases are a match to TRBD2. Germline trimming cut 7 bases from V and 3 bases from J; bases unmatched to any gene: 9. CDR1 and CDR2 from the germline V gene are SNHLY and FYNNEI. The length of the CDR3 is 14 residues. The CDR3 DNA sequence: TGTGCCAGCAAGTGGACTAGGGACCTCTACGAGCAGTACTTC. Its translation is CASKWTRDLYEQYF.

This chain uses TRBV28 with TRBJ2-7; 11 bases are shared with TRBD1. The J segment lost 4 bases and the V segment lost 8 bases, leaving 1 base of the junction unmatched. CDR1 is MDHEN, CDR2 SYDVKM, per germline. This CDR3 spans 12 amino acids. CDR3 nucleotide sequence: TGTGCCAGCCGGGACAGGGGGTACGAGCAGTACTTC. This translates into CASRDRGYEQYF.

This chain links TRBV2 with TRBJ1-1; 7 bases match TRBD1. CDR3 length: 14 amino acids. Looked up from germline, CDR1 is SNHLY and CDR2 is FYNNEI. V was clipped by 4 bases and J by 3 bases; unmatched bases: 5. CDR3 protein: CASSVEGADTEAFF. The CDR3 DNA follows: TGTGCCAGCAGTGTTGAGGGGGCGGACACTGAAGCTTTCTTT.

The CDR3 nucleotides are TGTGCCAGCAGTTTGGGGGGAGGCCAGCAAGGCTACACCTTC. Protein sequence: CASSLGGGQQGYTF. The chain has TRBV27 and TRBJ1-2; weak D call: TRBD1 (5 bases). CDR1 and CDR2 from the germline V gene are MNHEY and SMNVEV (reference sequence). This CDR3 contains 14 residues. Trimming removed 3 bases at V and 8 bases at J, with 16 bases between.

The genes are TRBV30 and TRBJ1-1; 8 nucleotides align to TRBD1. Germline V gene sequence: CDR1 GTSNPN, CDR2 SVGIG (reference sequence). The CDR3 is 12 amino acids. Germline trimming cut 7 bases from V and 0 bases from J; bases unmatched to any gene: 1. CDR3 protein: CASRGLNTEAFF. The CDR3 coding sequence is TGTGCCTCCAGGGGGCTGAACACTGAAGCTTTCTTT. Filled out from reference TRBV30 and TRBJ1-1, the complete variable domain reads SQTIHQWPATLVQPVGSPLSLECTVEGTSNPNLYWYRQAAGRGLQLLFYSVGIGQISSEVPQNLSASRPQDRQFILSSKKLLLSDSGFYLCASRGLNTEAFFGQGTRLTVV.

This chain uses TRBV6-5 with TRBJ1-2; D not resolved. Germline V gene lookup returns CDR1 MNHEY and CDR2 SVGAGI. This CDR3 comprises 15 residues. Trimming took 0 bases from V and 7 from J, leaving 15 bases between them. The DNA of the CDR3 is TGTGCCAGCAGTTACTCGGGCCCTTCGGGAACTGGCTACACCTTC. This gives the protein CASSYSGPSGTGYTF.

This chain joins TRBV19 and TRBJ1-4; TRBD1 agrees at 8 bases. Trimming cost V 10 bases and J 1 base; bases outside gene matches: 8. Germline CDR1 reads LNHDA; CDR2 reads SQIVND (reference sequence). The CDR3 spans 15 residues. Here the CDR3 reads CATRGTGQTNEKLFF. Here the CDR3 DNA reads TGTGCCACCCGAGGGACAGGACAAACTAATGAAAAACTGTTTTTT.

The chain couples TRBV15 to TRBJ1-1; 7 bases are a match to TRBD1. From germline, CDR1 is LNHNV and CDR2 YYDKDF (reference sequence). V shed 8 bases, J shed 3 bases, and the junction held 9 bases outside the gene matches. This CDR3 contains 14 residues. This CDR3 reads CATASGGGDTEAFF. The CDR3 bases are TGTGCCACCGCCTCAGGGGGAGGTGACACTGAAGCTTTCTTT.